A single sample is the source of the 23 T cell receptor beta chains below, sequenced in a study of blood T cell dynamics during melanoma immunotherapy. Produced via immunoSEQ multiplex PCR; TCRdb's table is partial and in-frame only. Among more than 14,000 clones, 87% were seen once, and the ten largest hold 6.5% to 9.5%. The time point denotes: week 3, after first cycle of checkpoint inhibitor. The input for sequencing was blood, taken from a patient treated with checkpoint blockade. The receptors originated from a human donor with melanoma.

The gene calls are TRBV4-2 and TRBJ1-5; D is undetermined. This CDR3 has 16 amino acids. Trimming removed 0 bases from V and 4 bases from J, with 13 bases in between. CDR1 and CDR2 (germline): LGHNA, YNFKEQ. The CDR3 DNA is TGTGCCAGCAGCCAAGATCGGAACAAAGCAAATCAGCCCCAGCATTTT. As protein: CASSQDRNKANQPQHF.

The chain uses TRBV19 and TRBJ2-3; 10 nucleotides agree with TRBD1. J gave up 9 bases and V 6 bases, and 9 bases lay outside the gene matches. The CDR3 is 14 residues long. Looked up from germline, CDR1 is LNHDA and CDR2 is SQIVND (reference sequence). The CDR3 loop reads CASSDDRGRDTQYF. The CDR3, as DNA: TGTGCCAGTAGCGACGACAGGGGGCGAGACACGCAGTATTTT.

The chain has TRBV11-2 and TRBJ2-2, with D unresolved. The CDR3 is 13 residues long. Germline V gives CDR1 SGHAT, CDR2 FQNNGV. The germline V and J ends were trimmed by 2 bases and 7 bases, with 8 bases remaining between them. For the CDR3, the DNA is TGTGCCAGCAGCTTATTTTTGGGCGGGGAGCTGTTTTTT. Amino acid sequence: CASSLFLGGELFF.

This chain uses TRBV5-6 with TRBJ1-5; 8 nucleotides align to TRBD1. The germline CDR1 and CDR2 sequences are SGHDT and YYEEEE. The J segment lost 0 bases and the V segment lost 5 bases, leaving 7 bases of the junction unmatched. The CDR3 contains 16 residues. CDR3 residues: CASSYWTGLSNQPQHF. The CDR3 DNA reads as TGTGCCAGCAGTTATTGGACAGGGCTTAGCAATCAGCCCCAGCATTTT.

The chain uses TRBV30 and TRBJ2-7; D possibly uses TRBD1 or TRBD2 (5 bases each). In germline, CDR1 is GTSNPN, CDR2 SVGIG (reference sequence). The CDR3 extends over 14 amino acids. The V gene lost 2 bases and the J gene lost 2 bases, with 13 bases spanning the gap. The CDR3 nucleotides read TGTGCCTGGAGTCCAGGGCCGGGAACCTACGAGCAGTACTTC. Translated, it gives CAWSPGPGTYEQYF. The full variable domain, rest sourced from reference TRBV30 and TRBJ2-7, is SQTIHQWPATLVQPVGSPLSLECTVEGTSNPNLYWYRQAAGRGLQLLFYSVGIGQISSEVPQNLSASRPQDRQFILSSKKLLLSDSGFYLCAWSPGPGTYEQYFGPGTRLTVT.

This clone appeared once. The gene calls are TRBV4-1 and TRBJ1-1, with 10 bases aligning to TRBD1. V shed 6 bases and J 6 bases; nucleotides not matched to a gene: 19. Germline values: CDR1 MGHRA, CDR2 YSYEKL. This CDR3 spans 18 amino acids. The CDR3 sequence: CASRKTRDRGWNYAEAFF. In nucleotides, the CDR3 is TGCGCCAGCAGGAAAACACGGGACAGGGGTTGGAACTACGCTGAAGCTTTCTTT.

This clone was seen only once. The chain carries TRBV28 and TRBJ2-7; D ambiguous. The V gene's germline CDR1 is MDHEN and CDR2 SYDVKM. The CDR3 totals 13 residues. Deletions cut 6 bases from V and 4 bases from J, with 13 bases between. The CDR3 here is CASSSLVHYEQYF. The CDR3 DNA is TGTGCCAGCAGCTCCTTAGTCCATTACGAGCAGTACTTC.

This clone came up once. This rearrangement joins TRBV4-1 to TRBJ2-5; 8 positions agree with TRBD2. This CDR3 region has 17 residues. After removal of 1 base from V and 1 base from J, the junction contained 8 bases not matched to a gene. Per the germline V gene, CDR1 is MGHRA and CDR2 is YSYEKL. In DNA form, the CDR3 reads TGCGCCAGCAGCCAAGGGGGGACACTAGCGGCCCAAGAGACCCAGTACTTC. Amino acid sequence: CASSQGGTLAAQETQYF.

The CDR3 DNA reads TGTGCCAGCAGCTGGGAAGGACAGGGGCCCCGGCTGTCAGCTTTCTTT. Amino acids: CASSWEGQGPRLSAFF. The V and J genes are TRBV11-1 and TRBJ1-1, with TRBD1 identical over 9 bases. Trimming at V came to 4 bases and at J to 10 bases, leaving 16 bases not matched to a gene. Germline CDR1 is SGHAT and CDR2 is FQDESV (reference sequence). The length of the CDR3 is 16 residues. Full variable domain (outside the CDR3, taken from reference TRBV11-1 and TRBJ1-1): EAEVAQSPRYKITEKSQAVAFWCDPISGHATLYWYRQILGQGPELLVQFQDESVVDDSQLPKDRFSAERLKGVDSTLKIQPAELGDSAMYLCASSWEGQGPRLSAFFGQGTRLTVV.

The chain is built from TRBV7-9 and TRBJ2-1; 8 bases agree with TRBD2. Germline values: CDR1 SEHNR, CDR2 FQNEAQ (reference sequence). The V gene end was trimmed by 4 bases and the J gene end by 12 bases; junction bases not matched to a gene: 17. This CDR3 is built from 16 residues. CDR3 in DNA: TGTGCCAGCAGCTCTACCCTAGCGGGTCGCGGGGTGGGGCAGTTCTTC. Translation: CASSSTLAGRGVGQFF.

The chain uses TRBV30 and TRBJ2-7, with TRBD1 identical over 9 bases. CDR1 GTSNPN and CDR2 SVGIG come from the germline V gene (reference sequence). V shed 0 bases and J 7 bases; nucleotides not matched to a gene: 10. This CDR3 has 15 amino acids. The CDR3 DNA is TGTGCCTGGAGTGTACTAACAGGGGGCGCGAGGGAGCAGTACTTC. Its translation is CAWSVLTGGAREQYF.

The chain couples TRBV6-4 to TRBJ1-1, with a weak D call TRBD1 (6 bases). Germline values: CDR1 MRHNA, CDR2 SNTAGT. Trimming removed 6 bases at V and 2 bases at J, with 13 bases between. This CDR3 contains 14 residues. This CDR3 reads CASRQDRLNTEAFF. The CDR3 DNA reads TGTGCCAGCAGGCAGGACAGACTTAACACTGAAGCTTTCTTT.

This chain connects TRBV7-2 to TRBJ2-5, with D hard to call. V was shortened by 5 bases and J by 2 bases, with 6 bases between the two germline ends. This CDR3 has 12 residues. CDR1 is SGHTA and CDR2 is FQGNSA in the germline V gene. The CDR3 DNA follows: TGTGCCAGCAGCCGCAAACAAGAGACCCAGTACTTC. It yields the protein CASSRKQETQYF.

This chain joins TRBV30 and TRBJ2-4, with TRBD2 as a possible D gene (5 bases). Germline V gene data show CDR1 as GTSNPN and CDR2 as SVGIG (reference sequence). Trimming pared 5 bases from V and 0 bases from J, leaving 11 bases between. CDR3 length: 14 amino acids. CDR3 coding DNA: TGTGCCTGGTTGGAACGGGGAGCCAAAAACATTCAGTACTTC. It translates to CAWLERGAKNIQYF.

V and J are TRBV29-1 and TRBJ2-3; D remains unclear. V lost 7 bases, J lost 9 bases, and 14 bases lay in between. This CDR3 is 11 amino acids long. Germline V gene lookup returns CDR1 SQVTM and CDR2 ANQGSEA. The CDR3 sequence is CSGQTFPTQYF. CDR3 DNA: TGCAGCGGTCAGACTTTTCCCACGCAGTATTTT.

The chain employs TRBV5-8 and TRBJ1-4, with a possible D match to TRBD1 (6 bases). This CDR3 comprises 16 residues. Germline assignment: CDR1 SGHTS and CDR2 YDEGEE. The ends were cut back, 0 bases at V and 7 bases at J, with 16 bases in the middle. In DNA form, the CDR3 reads TGTGCCAGCAGCTTGGGGGCAGGGGAGCTGGGTGAAAAACTGTTTTTT. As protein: CASSLGAGELGEKLFF.

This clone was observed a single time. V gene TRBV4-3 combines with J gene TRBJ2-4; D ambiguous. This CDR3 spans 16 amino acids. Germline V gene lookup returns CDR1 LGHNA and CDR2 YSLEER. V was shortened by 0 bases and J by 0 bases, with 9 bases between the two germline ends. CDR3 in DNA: TGCGCCAGCAGCCAAGATGGGGTAGCAGCCAAAAACATTCAGTACTTC. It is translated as CASSQDGVAAKNIQYF.

The CDR3 sequence: CSVRRAGEGGELFF. The CDR3, as DNA: TGCAGCGTTCGTAGAGCGGGAGAGGGCGGGGAGCTGTTTTTT. The V and J genes are TRBV29-1 and TRBJ2-2; 8 positions agree with TRBD2. V was clipped by 5 bases and J by 7 bases; unmatched bases: 9. The CDR3 totals 14 residues. Germline loops: CDR1 SQVTM, CDR2 ANQGSEA.

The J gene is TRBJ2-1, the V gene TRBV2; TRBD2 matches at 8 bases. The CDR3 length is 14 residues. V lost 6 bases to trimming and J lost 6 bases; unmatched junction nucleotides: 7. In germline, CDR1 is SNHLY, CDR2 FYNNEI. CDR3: CASRNAGGGNEQFF. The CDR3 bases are TGTGCCAGCAGGAACGCGGGAGGAGGCAATGAGCAGTTCTTC.

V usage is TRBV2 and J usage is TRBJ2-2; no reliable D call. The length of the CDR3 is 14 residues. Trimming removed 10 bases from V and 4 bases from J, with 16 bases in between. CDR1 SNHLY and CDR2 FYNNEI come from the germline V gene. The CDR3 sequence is CATSDISVTGELFF. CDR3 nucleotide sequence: TGTGCCACCAGCGACATAAGCGTCACCGGGGAGCTGTTTTTT. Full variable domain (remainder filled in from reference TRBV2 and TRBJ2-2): EPEVTQTPSHQVTQMGQEVILRCVPISNHLYFYWYRQILGQKVEFLVSFYNNEISEKSEIFDDQFSVERPDGSNFTLKIRSTKLEDSAMYFCATSDISVTGELFFGEGSRLTVL.

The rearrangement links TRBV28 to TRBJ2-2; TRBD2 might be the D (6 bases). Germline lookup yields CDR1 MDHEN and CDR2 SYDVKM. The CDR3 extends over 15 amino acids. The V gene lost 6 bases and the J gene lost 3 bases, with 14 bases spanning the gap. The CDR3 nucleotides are TGTGCCAGCAGCACTACTAGCAGTTACACCGGGGAGCTGTTTTTT. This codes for CASSTTSSYTGELFF.

CDR3 DNA sequence: TGTGCCAGCTCTAGCGGGAGTCGCAATGAGCAGTTCTTC. Protein product: CASSSGSRNEQFF. The rearrangement uses TRBV28 and TRBJ2-1, with TRBD2 matching over 10 bases. V shed 8 bases and J 6 bases; nucleotides not matched to a gene: 4. Germline V gene data show CDR1 as MDHEN and CDR2 as SYDVKM. The CDR3 runs to 13 residues.

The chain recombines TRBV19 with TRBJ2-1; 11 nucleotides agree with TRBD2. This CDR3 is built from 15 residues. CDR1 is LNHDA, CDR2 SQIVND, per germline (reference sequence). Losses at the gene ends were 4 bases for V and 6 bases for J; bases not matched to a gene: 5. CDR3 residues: CASSRVAGGGNEQFF. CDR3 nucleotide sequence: TGTGCCAGTAGTAGAGTAGCGGGAGGGGGCAATGAGCAGTTCTTC.